This T cell receptor beta chain appears in the sequencing data of a study of T cell responses to AZD1222 COVID-19 vaccine. The CDR3 is made up of 14 amino acids. The germline V gene encodes CDR1 MNHEY and CDR2 SVGAGI. V lost 5 bases and J lost 4, with 12 bases in between. Profiling relied on immunoSEQ multiplex PCR, and the TCRdb table lists in-frame clones only, not all of them. The table records around 110,000 clones, less than 90% of them present only once. This clone was picked up one time. This chain connects TRBV6-5 to TRBJ1-3; no definite D call. This specimen consisted of peripheral blood, obtained on day 0 of AZD1222 vaccination. The receptor was derived from an adult in good health. DNA for the CDR3: TGTGCCAGCAGTCCTCGGAGGGCCGGAAACACCATATATTTT. The encoded protein is CASSPRRAGNTIYF.